This T cell receptor (beta chain) came from a study of PD-1 blockade in classical Hodgkin lymphoma. All patients experienced relapse after autologous stem cell transplantation, and brentuximab vedotin exposure was variable. The study, taken as a whole, reports: What drove the repertoire differences, possibly disease activity or prior therapy, has not been defined.

Libraries were prepared by immunoSEQ multiplex PCR; TCRdb keeps only in-frame clonotypes and omits some of them. The data show 25,000 or so clones, with approximately 67% seen just once and 12% held by the top ten. Points on this clone: Its antigen is not known.

The TCR sequence derives from a human donor with classical Hodgkin lymphoma. Sequencing used peripheral blood mononuclear cells (PBMCs), obtained before the second cycle of nivolumab.

This CDR3 is CASSQAPGPGAYEQYF. Here the CDR3 DNA reads TGTGCCAGCAGCCAAGCTCCCGGGCCGGGGGCCTACGAGCAGTACTTC. This chain links TRBV4-2 with TRBJ2-7, with D perhaps matching TRBD2 (6 bases). Germline V gene data show CDR1 as LGHNA and CDR2 as YNFKEQ. This CDR3 comprises 16 residues. Trimming removed 1 base at V and 2 bases at J, with 15 bases between.